The entry below describes one T cell receptor (beta chain). Its specificity is unknown. Since the CDR3 does not end with the conserved phenylalanine or tryptophan, this likely comes from a read error. TCRdb fed the reads into MiXCR, producing one record per CDR3 protein. The sample lists about 240,000 distinct CDR3 sequences; more than 9% were seen once. V gave up 5 bases and J gave up 1 base; unmatched junction bases: 7. CDR3 size: 16 residues. The germline V gene has CDR1 LNHDA and CDR2 SQIVND (reference sequence). The data were obtained in a study of T cell repertoires in cytomegalovirus infection. Study conclusions and caveats: In two of eight donors, the top clonotype was HLA-C-restricted CMV-specific. Frequencies of public TCR beta families were cumulated, and this identified carriers of CMV plus the relevant HLA.

The V and J genes are TRBV19 and TRBJ1-1; 10 nucleotides align to TRBD1. The source is a human donor in good health (CMV status not recorded). Some clones in this sample may be carry-over from other donors' samples. The specimen sequenced was PBMCs. The CDR3 DNA reads TGTGCCAGTAGTCATCGACAGGGGGCAGGGAACACTGAAGCTTTCGTT. Its translation: CASSHRQGAGNTEAFV.